These 17 T cell receptor beta chains originate from one sample sequenced in a study of regulatory and conventional T cells in RAG deficiency. The sorted regulatory T cells were CD4+, CD25-high and CD127-low, with genomic DNA sequenced. Method: immunoSEQ multiplex PCR; TCRdb's copy keeps in-frame clones and lacks some. The sample includes roughly 11,000 clones, roughly 95% of them seen just once. Another study also made use of these data, one on regulatory T cells. From that study: Amplification used 52 TRBV primers and 13 TRBJ primers.

Sequencing was done on a sample of CD127- CD25+ CD4+ Tregs sorted from blood. These receptors originate from a human donor in good health.

The chain uses TRBV7-9 and TRBJ2-5, with TRBD2 matching over 7 bases. After removal of 5 bases from V and 5 bases from J, the junction contained 8 bases not matched to a gene. This CDR3 is 14 amino acids long. Germline loops: CDR1 SEHNR, CDR2 FQNEAQ (reference sequence). The CDR3, as DNA: TGTGCCAGCAGCCCGGTCCAGGGAGGGGAGACCCAGTACTTC. It specifies CASSPVQGGETQYF.

The V call is TRBV5-1, the J call TRBJ2-1; 11 nucleotides agree with TRBD2. Germline lookup yields CDR1 SGHRS and CDR2 YFSETQ. Trimming took 5 bases from V and 3 from J; bases not matched to a gene: 7. The CDR3 extends over 16 amino acids. The CDR3 DNA is TGCGCCAGCAGGCTAGCGGGGGGACCTAACTACAATGAGCAGTTCTTC. Its translation is CASRLAGGPNYNEQFF.

This rearrangement joins TRBV5-5 to TRBJ1-1; 8 bases are shared with TRBD1. With V trimmed by 7 bases and J by 1 base, 0 bases remained unmatched. Germline V lookup: CDR1 SGHKS, CDR2 YYEKEE (reference sequence). The CDR3 is made up of 12 amino acids. DNA of the CDR3: TGTGCCAGCGACAGGGGGAACACTGAAGCTTTCTTT. Translating it yields CASDRGNTEAFF.

The V and J genes are TRBV23-1 and TRBJ1-5; TRBD1 matches at 7 bases. TRBV23-1 is recorded as an ORF, its role being uncertain. This CDR3 spans 16 amino acids. Trimming removed 3 bases from V and 1 base from J; junction bases left unmatched: 6. This chain's CDR3 is CASSHRTGGSNQPQHF. DNA of the CDR3: TGCGCCAGCAGTCATCGGACAGGTGGGAGCAATCAGCCCCAGCATTTT.

DNA of the CDR3: TGTGCCAGTTCGGACAGGGCGAATGGCTACACCTTC. Translating gives CASSDRANGYTF. The chain uses TRBV19 and TRBJ1-2, with TRBD1 matching over 8 bases. Germline V gene lookup returns CDR1 LNHDA and CDR2 SQIVND (reference sequence). The ends lost 8 bases at V and 6 bases at J; junction bases unmatched: 5. The CDR3 is made up of 12 amino acids.

V usage is TRBV2 and J usage is TRBJ2-3; 9 bases align to TRBD2. The CDR3 extends over 17 amino acids. Germline CDR1 SNHLY, CDR2 FYNNEI. The V and J ends lost 8 bases and 3 bases, in that order; junction bases with no gene match: 15. The CDR3 sequence: CASPGGRAGGRTDTQYF. CDR3 DNA: TGTGCCAGCCCCGGCGGGCGGGCGGGGGGGCGGACAGATACGCAGTATTTT.

The CDR3 nucleotides are TGCGCCAGCACCAAGGACAGGGAGGGTGGCTACACCTTC. Translated, it gives CASTKDREGGYTF. This chain links TRBV5-1 with TRBJ1-2; 8 bases align to TRBD1. Looked up from germline, CDR1 is SGHRS and CDR2 is YFSETQ. This CDR3 comprises 13 residues. With V trimmed by 6 bases and J by 7 bases, 8 bases remained unmatched.

For the CDR3, the DNA is TGTGCCAGCAGGGGACTAGCGAGTGAGCAGTTCTTC. It yields the protein CASRGLASEQFF. The rearrangement links TRBV9 to TRBJ2-1, with 10 bases lining up with TRBD2. Germline CDR1 SGDLS, CDR2 YYNGEE. V gave up 5 bases and J gave up 9 bases; unmatched junction bases: 2. The CDR3 is 12 residues long.

The chain uses TRBV5-1 and TRBJ2-1, with D unclear. This CDR3 region has 15 residues. Trimming took 1 base from V and 6 from J, leaving 14 bases between them. Germline-derived CDR1 and CDR2 are SGHRS and YFSETQ. The CDR3 reads CASSLSLLALNEQFF. The CDR3 DNA sequence: TGCGCCAGCAGCTTGTCGTTACTCGCACTCAATGAGCAGTTCTTC.

The rearrangement uses TRBV5-1 and TRBJ1-1; 7 bases line up with TRBD1. The CDR3 is 15 amino acids. V lost 0 bases and J lost 0; bases outside the gene matches: 2. CDR1 is SGHRS, CDR2 YFSETQ, per germline. The DNA of the CDR3 is TGCGCCAGCAGCTTGGCGGGACAGATGAACACTGAAGCTTTCTTT. Residues: CASSLAGQMNTEAFF.

The rearrangement joins TRBV28 to TRBJ1-2, with D possibly being TRBD1 (5 bases). The V gene's germline CDR1 is MDHEN and CDR2 SYDVKM. The V end lost 8 bases, the J end lost 8 bases, and 15 bases lay between the germline ends. The CDR3 runs 12 residues. The CDR3 nucleotides read TGTGCCAGCGGCGGGGGAAGTGGCGGCTACACCTTC. Protein sequence: CASGGGSGGYTF.

The chain uses TRBV7-9 and TRBJ2-2; TRBD1 matches 10 bases. V dropped 4 bases and J dropped 7; count of bases not matched to a gene: 6. The CDR3 has 15 residues. The V gene's germline CDR1 is SEHNR and CDR2 FQNEAQ (reference sequence). In DNA, the CDR3 is TGTGCCAGCAGCTCCCGGGACAGGGGTGTCGGGGAGCTGTTTTTT. As protein: CASSSRDRGVGELFF.

The rearrangement links TRBV2 to TRBJ2-5, with 7 nucleotides matching TRBD2. Germline CDR1 reads SNHLY; CDR2 reads FYNNEI. Trimming at V came to 10 bases and at J to 0 bases, leaving 8 bases not matched to a gene. This CDR3 is 14 amino acids long. CDR3 sequence reads: CATQRGGYQETQYF. CDR3 DNA sequence: TGTGCCACTCAGCGGGGAGGGTACCAAGAGACCCAGTACTTC.

The chain joins TRBV5-4 to TRBJ2-3, with 9 bases matching TRBD2. Unmatched junction bases numbered 5, after V lost 2 bases and J lost 1 base. The CDR3 covers 16 residues. The germline CDR1 and CDR2 sequences are SGHNT and YYREEE (reference sequence). This CDR3 reads CASSFKRGAGTDTQYF. CDR3 DNA sequence: TGTGCCAGCAGCTTTAAGCGGGGGGCGGGCACAGATACGCAGTATTTT.

The sample holds a few counts of this clone. CDR3 residues: CASIDRVGAFYEQYF. CDR3 nucleotides: TGTGCCAGCATCGATCGGGTGGGGGCTTTTTACGAGCAGTACTTC. The gene calls are TRBV6-6 and TRBJ2-7; D perhaps matches TRBD1 (6 bases). Germline lookup yields CDR1 MNHNY and CDR2 SVGAGI (reference sequence). CDR3 size: 15 residues. The V end was cut by 7 bases, the J end by 4 bases, with 20 bases between.

The gene calls are TRBV27 and TRBJ1-2, with TRBD1 matching over 8 bases. CDR1 and CDR2 from the germline V gene are MNHEY and SMNVEV (reference sequence). CDR3 length equals 17 residues. V shed 5 bases, J shed 4 bases, and the junction held 15 bases outside the gene matches. The CDR3 loop is CASSLAGQGGVTYGYTF. For the CDR3, the DNA is TGTGCCAGCAGTCTCGCTGGACAGGGAGGGGTTACCTATGGCTACACCTTC.

The V gene is TRBV5-5, the J gene TRBJ2-7, with D unresolved. The CDR3 covers 13 residues. Looked up from germline, CDR1 is SGHKS and CDR2 is YYEKEE (reference sequence). Trimming cost V 2 bases and J 0 bases, with 6 bases left between them. The CDR3 coding sequence is TGTGCCAGCAGCTTTGAGAGCTCCTACGAGCAGTACTTC. As protein: CASSFESSYEQYF.